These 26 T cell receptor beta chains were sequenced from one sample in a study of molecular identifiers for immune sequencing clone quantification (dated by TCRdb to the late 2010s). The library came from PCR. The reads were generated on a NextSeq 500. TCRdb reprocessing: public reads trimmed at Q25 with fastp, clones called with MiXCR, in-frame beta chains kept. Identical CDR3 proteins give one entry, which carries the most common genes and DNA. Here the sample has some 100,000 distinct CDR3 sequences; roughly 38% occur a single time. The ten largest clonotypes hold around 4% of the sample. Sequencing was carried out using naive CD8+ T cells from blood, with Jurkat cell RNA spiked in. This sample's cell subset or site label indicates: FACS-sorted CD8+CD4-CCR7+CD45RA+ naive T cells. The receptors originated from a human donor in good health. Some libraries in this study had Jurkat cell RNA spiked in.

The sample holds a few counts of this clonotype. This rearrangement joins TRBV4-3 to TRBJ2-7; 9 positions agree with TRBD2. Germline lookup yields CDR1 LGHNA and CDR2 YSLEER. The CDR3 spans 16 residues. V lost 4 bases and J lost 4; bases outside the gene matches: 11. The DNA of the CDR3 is TGCGCCAGCAGCCTGGTTAGGGTAGCGGGGGAGTACGAGCAGTACTTC. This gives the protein CASSLVRVAGEYEQYF.

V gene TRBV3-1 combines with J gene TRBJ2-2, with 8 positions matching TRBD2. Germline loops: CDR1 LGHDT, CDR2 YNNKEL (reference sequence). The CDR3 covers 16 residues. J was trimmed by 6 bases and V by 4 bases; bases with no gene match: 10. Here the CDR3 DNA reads TGTGCCAGCAGCCTCCTCCCGGGACTAGTTTCCGGGGAGCTGTTTTTT. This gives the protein CASSLLPGLVSGELFF.

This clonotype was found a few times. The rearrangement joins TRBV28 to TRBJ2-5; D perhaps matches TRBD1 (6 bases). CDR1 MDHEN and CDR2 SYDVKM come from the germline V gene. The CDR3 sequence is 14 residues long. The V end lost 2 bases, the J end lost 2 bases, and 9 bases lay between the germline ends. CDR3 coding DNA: TGTGCCAGCAGTTTAAGGACAGAACAAGAGACCCAGTACTTC. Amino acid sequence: CASSLRTEQETQYF.

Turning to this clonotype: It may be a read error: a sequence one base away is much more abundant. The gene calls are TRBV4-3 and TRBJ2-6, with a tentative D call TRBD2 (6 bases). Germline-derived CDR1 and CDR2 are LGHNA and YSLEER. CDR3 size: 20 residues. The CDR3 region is CASSQDWRGLFLSGANVQTF. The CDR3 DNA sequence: TGCGCCAGCAGCCAAGATTGGAGGGGCCTCTTTCTCTCTGGGGCCAACGTCCAGACTTTC.

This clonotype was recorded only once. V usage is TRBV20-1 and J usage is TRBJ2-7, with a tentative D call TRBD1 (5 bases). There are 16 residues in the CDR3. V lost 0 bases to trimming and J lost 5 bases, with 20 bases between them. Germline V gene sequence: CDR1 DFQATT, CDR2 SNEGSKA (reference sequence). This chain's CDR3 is CSARDGYRLGGDEQYF. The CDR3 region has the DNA TGCAGTGCTAGAGATGGCTACAGGCTAGGTGGGGACGAGCAGTACTTC.

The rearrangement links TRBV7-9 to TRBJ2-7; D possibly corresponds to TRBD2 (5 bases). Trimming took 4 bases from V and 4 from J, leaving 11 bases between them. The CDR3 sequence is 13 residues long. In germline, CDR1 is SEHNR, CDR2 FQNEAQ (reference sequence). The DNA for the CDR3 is TGTGCCAGCAGCTCGATAGAGGGTTACGAGCAGTACTTC. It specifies CASSSIEGYEQYF.

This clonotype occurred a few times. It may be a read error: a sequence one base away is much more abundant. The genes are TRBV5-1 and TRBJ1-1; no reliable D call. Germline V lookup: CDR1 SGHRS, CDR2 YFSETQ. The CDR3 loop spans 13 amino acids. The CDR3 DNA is TGCGCCGGCAGCTTGGCCATGAACACTGAAGCTTTCTTT. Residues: CAGSLAMNTEAFF.

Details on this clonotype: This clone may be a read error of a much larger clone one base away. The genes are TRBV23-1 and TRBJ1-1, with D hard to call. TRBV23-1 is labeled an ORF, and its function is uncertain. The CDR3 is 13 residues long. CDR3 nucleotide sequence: TGCGCCAGCAGTCAAGCAAGGAACACTGAAGCTTTGTTT. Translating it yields CASSQARNTEALF.

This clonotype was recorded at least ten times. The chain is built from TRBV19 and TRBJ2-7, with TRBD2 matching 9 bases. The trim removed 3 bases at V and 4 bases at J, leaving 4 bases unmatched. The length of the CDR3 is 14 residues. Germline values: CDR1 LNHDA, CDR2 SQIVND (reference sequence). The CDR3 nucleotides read TGTGCCAGTAGTATTGCGGGAGGGCCATACGAGCAGTACTTC. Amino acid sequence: CASSIAGGPYEQYF.

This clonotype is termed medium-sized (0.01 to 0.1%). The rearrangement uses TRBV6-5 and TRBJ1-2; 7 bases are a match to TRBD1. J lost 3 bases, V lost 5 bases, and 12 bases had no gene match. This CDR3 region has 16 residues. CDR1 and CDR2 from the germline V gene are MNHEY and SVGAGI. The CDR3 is CASSNLGTAFYYGYTF. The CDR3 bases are TGTGCCAGCAGTAACCTAGGGACAGCTTTTTACTATGGCTACACCTTC.

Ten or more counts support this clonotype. CDR3 sequence: CASSAALYEQYF. CDR3 nucleotide sequence: TGTGCCAGCAGCGCCGCCCTTTACGAGCAGTACTTC. The chain joins TRBV25-1 to TRBJ2-7, with D uncertain. CDR1 MGHDK and CDR2 SYGVNS come from the germline V gene. Deletions cut 6 bases from V and 4 bases from J, with 10 bases between. The CDR3 is 12 residues long.

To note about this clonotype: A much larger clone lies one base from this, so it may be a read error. CDR3 DNA: TGTGCCAGCAGCTTGGGGACCGAATTTGGAACAGATACGCGGTATTTT. Protein sequence: CASSLGTEFGTDTRYF. The J gene is TRBJ2-3, the V gene TRBV5-6; no firm D call. Germline-derived CDR1 and CDR2 are SGHDT and YYEEEE. The CDR3 contains 16 residues.

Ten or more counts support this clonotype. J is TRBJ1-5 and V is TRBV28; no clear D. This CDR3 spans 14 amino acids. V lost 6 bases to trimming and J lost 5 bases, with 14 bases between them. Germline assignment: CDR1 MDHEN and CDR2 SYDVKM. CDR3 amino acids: CASSPEPLYQPQHF. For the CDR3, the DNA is TGTGCCAGCAGCCCAGAACCTCTTTATCAGCCCCAGCATTTT.

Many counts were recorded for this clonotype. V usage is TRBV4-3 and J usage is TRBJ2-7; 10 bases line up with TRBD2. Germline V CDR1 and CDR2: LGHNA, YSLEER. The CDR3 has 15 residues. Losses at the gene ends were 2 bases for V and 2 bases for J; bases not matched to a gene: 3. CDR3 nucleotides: TGCGCCAGCAGCCAATGGACTAGCGGAGCCTACGAGCAGTACTTC. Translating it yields CASSQWTSGAYEQYF.

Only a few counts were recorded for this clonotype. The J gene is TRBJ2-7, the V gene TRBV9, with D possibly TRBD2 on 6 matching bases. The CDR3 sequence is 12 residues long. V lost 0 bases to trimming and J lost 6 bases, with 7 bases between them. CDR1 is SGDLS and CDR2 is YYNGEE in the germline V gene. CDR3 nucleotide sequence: TGTGCCAGCAGCGTAGTTAGCGGCGAGCAGTACTTC. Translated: CASSVVSGEQYF. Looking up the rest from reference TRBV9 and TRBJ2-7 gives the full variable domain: DSGVTQTPKHLITATGQRVTLRCSPRSGDLSVYWYQQSLDQGLQFLIQYYNGEERAKGNILERFSAQQFPDLHSELNLSSLELGDSALYFCASSVVSGEQYFGPGTRLTVT.

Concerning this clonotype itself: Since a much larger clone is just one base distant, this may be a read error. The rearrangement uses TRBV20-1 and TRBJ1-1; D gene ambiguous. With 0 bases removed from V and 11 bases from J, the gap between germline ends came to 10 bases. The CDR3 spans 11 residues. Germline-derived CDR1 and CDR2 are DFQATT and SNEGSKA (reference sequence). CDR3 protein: CSARDAVDAFF. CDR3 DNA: TGCAGTGCTAGAGATGCTGTTGATGCTTTCTTT.

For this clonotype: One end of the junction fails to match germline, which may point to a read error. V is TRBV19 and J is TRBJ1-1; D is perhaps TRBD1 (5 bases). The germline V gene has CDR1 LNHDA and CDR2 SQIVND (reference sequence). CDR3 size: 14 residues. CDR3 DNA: TGTGCCAGTAGTCTAAGACAGCTGAACGCTGAAGCTTTCTTT. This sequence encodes CASSLRQLNAEAFF.

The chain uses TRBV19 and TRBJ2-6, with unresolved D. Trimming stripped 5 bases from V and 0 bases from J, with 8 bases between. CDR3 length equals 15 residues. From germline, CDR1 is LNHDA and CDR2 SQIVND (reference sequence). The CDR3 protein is CASSLVVSGANVLTF. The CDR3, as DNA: TGTGCCAGTAGTTTGGTAGTCTCTGGGGCCAACGTCCTGACTTTC.

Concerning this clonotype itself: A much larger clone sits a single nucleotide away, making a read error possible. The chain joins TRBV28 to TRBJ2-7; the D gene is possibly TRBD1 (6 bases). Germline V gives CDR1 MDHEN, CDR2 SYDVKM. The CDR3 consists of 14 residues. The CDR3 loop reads CATSPGQNSYEQYF. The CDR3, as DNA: TGTGCCACCAGTCCGGGACAAAACTCCTACGAGCAGTACTTC.

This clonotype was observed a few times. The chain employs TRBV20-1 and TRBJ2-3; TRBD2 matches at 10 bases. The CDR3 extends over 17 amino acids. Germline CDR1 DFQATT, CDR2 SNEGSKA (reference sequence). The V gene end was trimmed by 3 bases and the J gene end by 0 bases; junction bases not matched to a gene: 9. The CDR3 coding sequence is TGCAGTGCTAGTGCCGGGACTAGCGTAACTAGCACAGATACGCAGTATTTT. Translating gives CSASAGTSVTSTDTQYF.

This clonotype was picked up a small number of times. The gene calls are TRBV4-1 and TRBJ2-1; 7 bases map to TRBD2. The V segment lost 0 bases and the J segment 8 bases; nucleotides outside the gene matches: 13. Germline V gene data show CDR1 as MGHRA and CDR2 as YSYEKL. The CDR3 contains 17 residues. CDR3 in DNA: TGCGCCAGCAGCCAAGATGGGGACGGGGGGATATGGGATGAGCAGTTCTTC. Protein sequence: CASSQDGDGGIWDEQFF.

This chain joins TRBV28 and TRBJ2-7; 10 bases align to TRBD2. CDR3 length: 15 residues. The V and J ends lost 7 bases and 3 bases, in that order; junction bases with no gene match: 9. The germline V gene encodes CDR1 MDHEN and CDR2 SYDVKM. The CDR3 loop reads CASTLTSGFFYEQYF. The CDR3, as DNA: TGTGCCAGCACTTTGACTAGCGGGTTTTTCTACGAGCAGTACTTC.

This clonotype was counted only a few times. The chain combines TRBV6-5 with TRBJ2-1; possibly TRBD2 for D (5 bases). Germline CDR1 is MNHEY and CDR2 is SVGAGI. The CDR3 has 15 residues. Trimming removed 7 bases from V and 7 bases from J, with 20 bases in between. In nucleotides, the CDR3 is TGTGCCAGCACGTCCGGGCCTCGTCGAGGGAATGAGCAGTTCTTC. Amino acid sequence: CASTSGPRRGNEQFF.

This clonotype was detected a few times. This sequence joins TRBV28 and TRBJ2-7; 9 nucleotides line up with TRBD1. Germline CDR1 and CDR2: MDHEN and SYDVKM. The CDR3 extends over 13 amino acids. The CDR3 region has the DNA TGTGCGTCGAGGACAGGGGAGTCCTACGAGCAGTACTTC. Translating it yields CASRTGESYEQYF.

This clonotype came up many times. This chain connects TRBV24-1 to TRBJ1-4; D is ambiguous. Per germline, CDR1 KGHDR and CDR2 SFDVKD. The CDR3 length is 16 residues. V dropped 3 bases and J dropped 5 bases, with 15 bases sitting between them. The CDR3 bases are TGTGCCACCAGTGATCCACCCCGGGAGAGGAATGAAAAACTGTTTTTT. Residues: CATSDPPRERNEKLFF.

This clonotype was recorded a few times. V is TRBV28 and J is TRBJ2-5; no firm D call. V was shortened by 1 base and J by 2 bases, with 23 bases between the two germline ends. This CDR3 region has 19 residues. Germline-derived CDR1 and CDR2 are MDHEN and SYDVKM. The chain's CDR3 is CASSLSPISPDGPQETQYF. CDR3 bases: TGTGCCAGCAGTTTATCCCCCATCTCCCCCGACGGGCCGCAAGAGACCCAGTACTTC.